This T cell receptor beta chain originates from a study of a mutant IDH1 vaccine in newly diagnosed glioma. Study-level information: Patients' prior therapy spanned radiotherapy, temozolomide, or both; most underwent both. Findings and caveats of the study: Apparently unrelated to pseudoprogression were changes in the top peripheral T cell clonotypes.

Libraries were prepared by immunoSEQ multiplex PCR; TCRdb keeps only in-frame clonotypes and omits some of them. The repertoire holds some 50,000 clones, with more than 80% as singletons. The time point here: baseline, week 1 (first vaccination visit). Stated treatment: pre-vaccination baseline after standard-of-care therapy. New astrocytomas of WHO grade 3 or 4 that were IDH1-mutant and ATRX-lost were found in the donors. The germline CDR1 and CDR2 sequences are SGHNT and YYREEE (reference sequence). CDR3 length equals 16 residues. V lost 6 bases to trimming and J lost 1 base; unmatched junction nucleotides: 9. Worth noting for this clone: Its antigen is as yet unknown.

The TCR sequence derives from a man aged 35-49 years with glioma. The chain links TRBV5-4 to TRBJ1-1; 10 nucleotides line up with TRBD1. The material was PBMCs, obtained from a glioma patient treated with radiotherapy, temozolomide or both. In nucleotides, the CDR3 is TGTGCCAGCATCAAGACAGGGGGCTTCACGAACACTGAAGCTTTCTTT. Translated: CASIKTGGFTNTEAFF.